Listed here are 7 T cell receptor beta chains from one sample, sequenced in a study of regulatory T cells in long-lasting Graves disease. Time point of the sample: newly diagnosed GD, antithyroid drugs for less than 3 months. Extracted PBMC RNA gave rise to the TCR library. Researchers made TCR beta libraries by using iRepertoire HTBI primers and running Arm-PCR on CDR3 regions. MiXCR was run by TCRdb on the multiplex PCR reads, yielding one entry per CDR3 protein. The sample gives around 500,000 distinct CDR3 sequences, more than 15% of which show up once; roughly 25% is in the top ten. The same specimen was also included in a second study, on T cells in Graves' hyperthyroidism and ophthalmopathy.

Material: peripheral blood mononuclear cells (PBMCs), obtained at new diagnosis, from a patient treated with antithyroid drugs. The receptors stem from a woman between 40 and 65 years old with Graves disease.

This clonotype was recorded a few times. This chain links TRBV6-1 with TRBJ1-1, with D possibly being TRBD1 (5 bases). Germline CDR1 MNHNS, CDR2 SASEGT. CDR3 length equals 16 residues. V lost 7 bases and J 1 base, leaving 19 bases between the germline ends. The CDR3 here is CASTDLGRDSNTEAFF. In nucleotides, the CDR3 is TGTGCCAGCACCGACCTCGGTCGGGACTCGAACACTGAAGCTTTCTTT.

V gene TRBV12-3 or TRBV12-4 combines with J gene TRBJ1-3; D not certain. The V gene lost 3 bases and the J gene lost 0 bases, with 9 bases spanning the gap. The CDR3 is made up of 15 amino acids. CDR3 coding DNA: TGTGCCAGCAGTTTTGCGGGGAGCTCTGGAAACACCATATATTTT. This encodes CASSFAGSSGNTIYF.

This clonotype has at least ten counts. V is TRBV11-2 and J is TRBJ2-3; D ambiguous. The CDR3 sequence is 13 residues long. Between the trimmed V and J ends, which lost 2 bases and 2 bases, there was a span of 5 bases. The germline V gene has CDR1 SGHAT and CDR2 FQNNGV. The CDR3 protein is CASSLISTDTQYF. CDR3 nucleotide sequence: TGTGCCAGCAGCTTAATTTCCACAGATACGCAGTATTTT.

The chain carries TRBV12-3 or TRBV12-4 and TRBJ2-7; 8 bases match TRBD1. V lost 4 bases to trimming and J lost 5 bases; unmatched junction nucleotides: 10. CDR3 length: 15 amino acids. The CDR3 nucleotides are TGTGCCAGCAGTTCCTCCGGGACAGGACGCCACGAGCAGTACTTC. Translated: CASSSSGTGRHEQYF.

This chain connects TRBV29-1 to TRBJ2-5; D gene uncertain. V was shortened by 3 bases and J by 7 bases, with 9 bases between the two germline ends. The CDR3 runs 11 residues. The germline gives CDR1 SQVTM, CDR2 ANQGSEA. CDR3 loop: CSVEVGGTQYF. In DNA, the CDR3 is TGCAGCGTTGAGGTCGGTGGGACCCAGTACTTC.

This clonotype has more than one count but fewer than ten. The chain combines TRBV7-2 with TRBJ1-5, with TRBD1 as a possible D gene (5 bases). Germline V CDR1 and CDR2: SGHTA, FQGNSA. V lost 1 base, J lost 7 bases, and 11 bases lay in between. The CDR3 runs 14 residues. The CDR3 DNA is TGTGCCAGCAGCTTAGTTGACGGGGGGCAGCCCCAGCATTTT. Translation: CASSLVDGGQPQHF.

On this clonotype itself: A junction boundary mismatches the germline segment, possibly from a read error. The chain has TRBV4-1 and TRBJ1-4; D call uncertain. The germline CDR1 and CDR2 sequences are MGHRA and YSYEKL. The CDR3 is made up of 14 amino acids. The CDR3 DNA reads TGCGCCAGCAGCCAGATAGGGCCTAACGAAAAACTGTTTTTT. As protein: CASSQIGPNEKLFF.